The 32 T cell receptor beta chains given below trace back to one sample, sequenced in a study of blood T cell repertoires in COVID-19. Data came from immunoSEQ multiplex PCR; TCRdb stores just in-frame clones and leaves some out. In the table there are just under 80,000 clones, around four fifths of which are singletons. The specimen was peripheral blood. These receptors were obtained from a human donor in a cohort sampled during active COVID-19.

J is TRBJ2-1 and V is TRBV28; TRBD2 might be the D (6 bases). This CDR3 is built from 15 residues. V lost 3 bases, J lost 8 bases, and 17 bases lay in between. Germline CDR1 MDHEN, CDR2 SYDVKM. The CDR3 here is CASSFRTGELHEQFF. CDR3 nucleotides: TGTGCCAGCAGTTTTCGGACGGGAGAACTACATGAGCAGTTCTTC.

The chain has TRBV5-1 and TRBJ2-7, with 7 bases that match TRBD1. The trim removed 1 base at V and 5 bases at J, leaving 6 bases unmatched. The CDR3 runs to 14 residues. CDR1 and CDR2 from the germline V gene are SGHRS and YFSETQ. The CDR3: CASSLPDRANEQYF. As DNA, the CDR3 is TGCGCCAGCAGCTTGCCCGACAGGGCAAACGAGCAGTACTTC. The full variable domain, in which reference TRBV5-1 and TRBJ2-7 provide the parts outside the CDR3, is KAGVTQTPRYLIKTRGQQVTLSCSPISGHRSVSWYQQTPGQGLQFLFEYFSETQRNKGNFPGRFSGRQFSNSRSEMNVSTLELGDSALYLCASSLPDRANEQYFGPGTRLTVT.

This clone occurred many times. The V gene is TRBV5-4, the J gene TRBJ1-6, with a tentative D call TRBD1 (5 bases). V was cut by 2 bases and J by 0 bases, with 12 bases left in between. The CDR3 has 17 residues. The germline CDR1 and CDR2 sequences are SGHNT and YYREEE (reference sequence). The CDR3: CASSLPGKSSYNSPLHF. The CDR3 nucleotides are TGTGCCAGCAGCTTACCAGGGAAGAGCTCCTATAATTCACCCCTCCACTTT.

J is TRBJ2-4 and V is TRBV9; 14 bases map to TRBD2. Trimming at V came to 0 bases and at J to 8 bases, leaving 4 bases not matched to a gene. This CDR3 has 16 residues. Germline assignment: CDR1 SGDLS and CDR2 YYNGEE. The DNA of the CDR3 is TGTGCCAGCAGCGTAGGACTAGCGGGGGGGTTGGACATTCAGTACTTC. This encodes CASSVGLAGGLDIQYF.

This chain joins TRBV28 and TRBJ1-3, with D unresolved. CDR3 length equals 17 residues. Germline values: CDR1 MDHEN, CDR2 SYDVKM. The V end was cut by 2 bases, the J end by 0 bases, with 14 bases between. This chain's CDR3 is CASSLDGRVFSGNTIYF. The CDR3 DNA follows: TGTGCCAGCAGTTTAGATGGCCGGGTTTTCTCTGGAAACACCATATATTTT.

The table lists this clone with a count of one. CDR3 DNA sequence: TGTGCCAGCAGCCGAAACAGCGGGGGGCCCATCTACGAGCAGTACTTC. Encoded protein: CASSRNSGGPIYEQYF. The chain is built from TRBV5-4 and TRBJ2-7, with 9 nucleotides matching TRBD2. Unmatched junction bases numbered 11, after V lost 4 bases and J lost 3 bases. From germline, CDR1 is SGHNT and CDR2 YYREEE (reference sequence). CDR3 size: 16 residues.

The rearrangement links TRBV28 to TRBJ2-3; 8 positions agree with TRBD2. This CDR3 has 15 residues. The V segment lost 2 bases and the J segment 6 bases; nucleotides outside the gene matches: 7. Looked up from germline, CDR1 is MDHEN and CDR2 is SYDVKM. The CDR3 DNA follows: TGTGCCAGCAGTTTAGCGAGCGGGAGCCCCGATACGCAGTATTTT. It is translated as CASSLASGSPDTQYF.

The V call is TRBV19, the J call TRBJ1-1; TRBD1 might be the D (5 bases). This CDR3 spans 15 amino acids. The V and J ends lost 6 bases and 0 bases respectively, with 14 bases between them. In germline, CDR1 is LNHDA, CDR2 SQIVND (reference sequence). The CDR3: CASSPWGGLNTEAFF. DNA of the CDR3: TGTGCCAGTAGCCCGTGGGGGGGACTGAACACTGAAGCTTTCTTT.

The rearrangement uses TRBV7-8 and TRBJ2-4; 8 bases align to TRBD2. With V trimmed by 4 bases and J by 0 bases, 5 bases remained unmatched. This CDR3 contains 16 residues. Germline CDR1 and CDR2: SGHVS and FQNEAQ. CDR3 region: CASSSSGGIAKNIQYF. As DNA, the CDR3 is TGTGCCAGCAGCTCCTCGGGGGGGATAGCCAAAAACATTCAGTACTTC.

The V gene is TRBV2, the J gene TRBJ1-6, with 9 bases that match TRBD1. V was clipped by 7 bases and J by 6 bases; unmatched bases: 4. Germline values: CDR1 SNHLY, CDR2 FYNNEI. The CDR3 runs to 14 residues. The CDR3: CASKGTGRNSPLHF. Here the CDR3 DNA reads TGTGCCAGCAAAGGGACAGGGCGTAATTCACCCCTCCACTTT. Using reference TRBV2 and TRBJ1-6 for the parts outside the CDR3, the full variable domain is EPEVTQTPSHQVTQMGQEVILRCVPISNHLYFYWYRQILGQKVEFLVSFYNNEISEKSEIFDDQFSVERPDGSNFTLKIRSTKLEDSAMYFCASKGTGRNSPLHFGNGTRLTVT.

The CDR3 spells CASSSPDRAAQYF. The CDR3 DNA is TGTGCCAGCAGTTCCCCCGACAGGGCGGCGCAGTACTTC. The chain is built from TRBV28 and TRBJ2-7, with 7 bases fitting TRBD1. This CDR3 region has 13 residues. The germline V gene has CDR1 MDHEN and CDR2 SYDVKM. V was clipped by 4 bases and J by 9 bases; unmatched bases: 9.

The chain links TRBV2 to TRBJ2-5, with D maybe TRBD2 (5 bases). V gave up 6 bases and J gave up 3 bases, with 5 bases separating them. CDR3 length: 11 amino acids. Germline V lookup: CDR1 SNHLY, CDR2 FYNNEI. CDR3 residues: CASRLEETQYF. The CDR3 DNA sequence: TGTGCCAGCAGACTAGAAGAGACCCAGTACTTC.

This chain joins TRBV19 and TRBJ2-6, with TRBD1 matching over 7 bases. CDR3 length equals 15 residues. V was pared by 11 bases and J by 0 bases, with 7 bases of the junction left unmatched. The germline CDR1 and CDR2 sequences are LNHDA and SQIVND (reference sequence). CDR3 region: CAGRDSSSGANVLTF. The CDR3 DNA reads as TGTGCCGGAAGGGACAGCTCCTCTGGGGCCAACGTCCTGACTTTC. The complete variable domain, with remaining parts taken from reference TRBV19 and TRBJ2-6, reads DGGITQSPKYLFRKEGQNVTLSCEQNLNHDAMYWYRQDPGQGLRLIYYSQIVNDFQKGDIAEGYSVSREKKESFPLTVTSAQKNPTAFYLCAGRDSSSGANVLTFGAGSRLTVL.

This clone occurred once. This chain links TRBV27 with TRBJ1-6, with D perhaps matching TRBD1 (5 bases). Looked up from germline, CDR1 is MNHEY and CDR2 is SMNVEV (reference sequence). V lost 3 bases, J lost 7 bases, and 7 bases lay in between. This CDR3 contains 13 residues. The CDR3 is CASSFGANSPLHF. As DNA, the CDR3 is TGTGCCAGCAGTTTTGGGGCGAATTCACCCCTCCACTTT.

In DNA, the CDR3 is TGTGCCAGCAGCCGAGGCGGGACAGCAGTTTACGAGCAGTACTTC. Translation: CASSRGGTAVYEQYF. The chain links TRBV28 to TRBJ2-7, with D possibly TRBD1 on 7 matching bases. The CDR3 covers 15 residues. Germline V gene sequence: CDR1 MDHEN, CDR2 SYDVKM. With 6 bases removed from V and 4 bases from J, the gap between germline ends came to 19 bases.

The table lists this clone with a few counts. This chain joins TRBV10-2 and TRBJ1-5; TRBD1 is a possible D gene (5 bases). Germline V gene lookup returns CDR1 WSHSY and CDR2 SAAADI. This CDR3 is 14 amino acids long. With 0 bases removed from V and 7 bases from J, the gap between germline ends came to 10 bases. CDR3 region: CASSESGGGQPQHF. CDR3 nucleotide sequence: TGCGCCAGCAGTGAGTCGGGGGGTGGCCAGCCCCAGCATTTT.

The genes are TRBV5-1 and TRBJ2-7; D gene unclear. Germline assignment: CDR1 SGHRS and CDR2 YFSETQ. Trimming removed 0 bases at V and 7 bases at J, with 8 bases between. The CDR3 length is 12 residues. The CDR3 nucleotides are TGCGCCAGCAGCTTGGTCTTGGAGGAGCAGTACTTC. It translates to CASSLVLEEQYF.

The chain recombines TRBV24-1 with TRBJ2-7; 12 bases align to TRBD1. CDR1 KGHDR and CDR2 SFDVKD come from the germline V gene. The CDR3 is 14 residues long. With V trimmed by 4 bases and J by 12 bases, 9 bases remained unmatched. Here the CDR3 DNA reads TGTGCCACCAGTGACCCGGGACAGGGGGCGGGGGCGTACTTC. This encodes CATSDPGQGAGAYF.

The chain combines TRBV30 with TRBJ1-5; a possible D gene is TRBD1 (6 bases). With 3 bases removed from V and 6 bases from J, the gap between germline ends came to 18 bases. The CDR3 is 15 residues long. Germline CDR1 is GTSNPN and CDR2 is SVGIG (reference sequence). This CDR3 is CAWSEGARGSQPQHF. The CDR3 bases are TGTGCCTGGAGCGAGGGCGCCAGGGGAAGTCAGCCCCAGCATTTT.

V and J are TRBV5-1 and TRBJ1-1; tentatively, D is TRBD1 (6 bases). V was shortened by 0 bases and J by 4 bases, with 13 bases between the two germline ends. The CDR3 length is 15 residues. Per germline, CDR1 SGHRS and CDR2 YFSETQ. DNA of the CDR3: TGCGCCAGCAGCTTGGCCATACAGGGCGGCACTGAAGCTTTCTTT. This translates into CASSLAIQGGTEAFF.

The chain couples TRBV5-1 to TRBJ1-2; D possibly corresponds to TRBD1 (5 bases). Germline V gene data show CDR1 as SGHRS and CDR2 as YFSETQ. The CDR3 contains 13 residues. V lost 3 bases to trimming and J lost 4 bases, with 10 bases between them. In DNA, the CDR3 is TGCGCCAGCAGCTCCCGGGGGACCTATGGCTACACCTTC. The encoded protein is CASSSRGTYGYTF.

V and J are TRBV3-1 (or the pseudogene TRBV3-2) and TRBJ2-5, with no clear D. This CDR3 is built from 15 residues. Germline V gene sequence: CDR1 LGHDT, CDR2 YNNKEL (reference sequence). With 6 bases removed from V and 2 bases from J, the gap between germline ends came to 16 bases. In DNA, the CDR3 is TGTGCCAGCAGTCCCCCCGGCAGGCAGCAAGAGACCCAGTACTTC. This gives the protein CASSPPGRQQETQYF.

This rearrangement joins TRBV9 to TRBJ2-4, with D possibly TRBD2 on 7 matching bases. V gave up 0 bases and J gave up 0 bases, with 22 bases separating them. Germline loops: CDR1 SGDLS, CDR2 YYNGEE. The CDR3 consists of 20 residues. The CDR3 coding sequence is TGTGCCAGCAGCGTAGGGTCTACCCGTCTGGGGGGGCTAGCCAAAAACATTCAGTACTTC. This encodes CASSVGSTRLGGLAKNIQYF.

This clone appeared a single time. The genes are TRBV6-2 or TRBV6-3 and TRBJ2-4; 12 bases line up with TRBD2. The J segment lost 2 bases and the V segment lost 6 bases, leaving 5 bases of the junction unmatched. The germline gives CDR1 MNHEY, CDR2 SVGEGT. There are 16 residues in the CDR3. The CDR3 spells CASSSGLAGPKNIQYF. The DNA of the CDR3 is TGTGCCAGCAGCTCCGGACTAGCGGGACCCAAAAACATTCAGTACTTC.

V gene TRBV28 combines with J gene TRBJ2-2, with 8 bases identical to TRBD2. Germline CDR1 reads MDHEN; CDR2 reads SYDVKM. The CDR3 totals 15 residues. The trim removed 8 bases at V and 4 bases at J, leaving 9 bases unmatched. The CDR3 bases are TGTGCCAGCGCACCGGGGGGGGCGGGCACCGGGGAGCTGTTTTTT. As protein: CASAPGGAGTGELFF.

This chain links TRBV5-1 with TRBJ2-7; a weak D match, TRBD2 (6 bases). The ends were cut back, 4 bases at V and 2 bases at J, with 16 bases in the middle. Germline V lookup: CDR1 SGHRS, CDR2 YFSETQ. The CDR3 consists of 15 residues. CDR3 residues: CASSLQTGGTYEQYF. In nucleotides, the CDR3 is TGCGCCAGCAGCCTCCAGACCGGGGGAACCTACGAGCAGTACTTC. The full variable domain, with the rest looked up from reference TRBV5-1 and TRBJ2-7, is KAGVTQTPRYLIKTRGQQVTLSCSPISGHRSVSWYQQTPGQGLQFLFEYFSETQRNKGNFPGRFSGRQFSNSRSEMNVSTLELGDSALYLCASSLQTGGTYEQYFGPGTRLTVT.

V is TRBV14 and J is TRBJ2-7; 8 bases agree with TRBD1. CDR3 length equals 14 residues. Germline V gives CDR1 SGHDN, CDR2 FVKESK. Germline trimming cut 4 bases from V and 3 bases from J; bases unmatched to any gene: 5. The CDR3, as DNA: TGTGCCAGCAGCCCCGACAGGGGATTCTACGAGCAGTACTTC. This gives the protein CASSPDRGFYEQYF.

The chain couples TRBV6-5 to TRBJ1-4; 8 positions match TRBD1. The CDR3 totals 14 residues. The junction had 8 bases not matched to a gene; V was cut back by 8 bases and J by 6 bases. CDR1 MNHEY and CDR2 SVGAGI come from the germline V gene. CDR3 in DNA: TGTGCCAGCTCGGTGCAGGGGGCATATGAAAAACTGTTTTTT. It yields the protein CASSVQGAYEKLFF.

The CDR3 region is CASSLEGLALTGELFF. CDR3 sequence (DNA): TGTGCCAGCAGCTTAGAGGGACTAGCTTTGACCGGGGAGCTGTTTTTT. This chain connects TRBV11-3 to TRBJ2-2, with 9 bases fitting TRBD2. CDR3 length: 16 amino acids. Losses at the gene ends were 0 bases for V and 5 bases for J; bases not matched to a gene: 4. The germline CDR1 and CDR2 sequences are SGHNT and YENEEA.

The chain links TRBV10-1 to TRBJ2-2, with D tentatively TRBD1 (5 bases). Germline V CDR1 and CDR2: WNHNN, SYGVQD (reference sequence). This CDR3 spans 13 amino acids. The V end lost 6 bases, the J end lost 4 bases, and 9 bases lay between the germline ends. The CDR3 spells CASRQGFTGELFF. CDR3 sequence (DNA): TGCGCCAGCAGGCAGGGTTTCACCGGGGAGCTGTTTTTT.

The V gene is TRBV19, the J gene TRBJ1-1; TRBD1 agrees at 7 bases. V shed 3 bases, J shed 7 bases, and the junction held 14 bases outside the gene matches. Germline V gene data show CDR1 as LNHDA and CDR2 as SQIVND (reference sequence). CDR3 length equals 16 residues. The CDR3 here is CASSMFTRGGRGEAFF. The CDR3 DNA is TGTGCCAGTAGTATGTTCACTCGAGGGGGCAGGGGTGAAGCTTTCTTT.

The V call is TRBV3-1 (or the pseudogene TRBV3-2), the J call TRBJ2-2; a possible D gene is TRBD1 (5 bases). Trimming took off 4 bases at V and 0 bases at J, with 12 bases between the two ends. The CDR3 extends over 16 amino acids. The germline V gene has CDR1 LGHDT and CDR2 YNNKEL (reference sequence). The DNA of the CDR3 is TGTGCCAGCAGCCTTGACAGTGTTGCGAACACCGGGGAGCTGTTTTTT. Its translation is CASSLDSVANTGELFF.